Below, 6 T cell receptor beta chains from the same sample are listed, as sequenced in a study of OX40 agonist ivuxolimab in advanced cancers. Sequencing used immunoSEQ multiplex PCR; TCRdb keeps in-frame clones, though not all of them. The sample has roughly 100,000 clones, approximately 80% seen once. This sample comprised CD4+ or CD8+ T cells sorted from blood, obtained in a trial of the OX40 agonist ivuxolimab. Every receptor here comes from an adult with an advanced solid tumor such as melanoma, head and neck, liver or kidney cancer.

As concerns this clone: Germline is not matched at one junction end, which may reflect a read error. This chain joins TRBV6-1 and TRBJ2-7; 9 positions match TRBD1. CDR3 length: 17 residues. CDR1 MNHNS and CDR2 SASEGT come from the germline V gene. CDR3 nucleotide sequence: TGTGCCAGCAGCGAAGATACAGGGGGCGCAACCCTCTACGAGCAGTACTTC. Translating gives CASSEDTGGATLYEQYF.

This clone has a handful of counts. This sequence joins TRBV13 and TRBJ1-5, with no clear D. The ends were cut back, 3 bases at V and 7 bases at J, with 13 bases in the middle. Germline V CDR1 and CDR2: PRHDT, FYEKMQ (reference sequence). The CDR3 totals 14 residues. CDR3 nucleotide sequence: TGTGCCAGCAGCTTGGGTGAGACGGGGCAGCCCCAGCATTTT. Its protein product is CASSLGETGQPQHF. Together with reference TRBV13 and TRBJ1-5, the CDR3 gives the full variable domain: AAGVIQSPRHLIKEKRETATLKCYPIPRHDTVYWYQQGPGQDPQFLISFYEKMQSDKGSIPDRFSAQQFSDYHSELNMSSLELGDSALYFCASSLGETGQPQHFGDGTRLSIL.

The CDR3 DNA reads TGTGCCAGCAGCGTCATGTCGCATAACTACAATGAGCAGTTCTTC. Amino acids: CASSVMSHNYNEQFF. The chain uses TRBV9 and TRBJ2-1; D is unclear. V lost 2 bases and J 3 bases, leaving 12 bases between the germline ends. In germline, CDR1 is SGDLS, CDR2 YYNGEE. The length of the CDR3 is 15 residues.

There are a few counts of this clone. This chain uses TRBV11-1 with TRBJ1-5; TRBD1 might be the D (5 bases). Germline CDR1 and CDR2: SGHAT and FQDESV (reference sequence). Trimming removed 5 bases at V and 9 bases at J, with 14 bases between. The CDR3 loop spans 13 amino acids. The CDR3 DNA is TGTGCCAGCAGCACCACAACGGGACGGCCCCAGCATTTT. It specifies CASSTTTGRPQHF.

The chain is built from TRBV6-6 and TRBJ1-3; possible D gene TRBD1, 5 bases. CDR1 is MNHNY, CDR2 SVGAGI, per germline (reference sequence). Deletions cut 4 bases from V and 8 bases from J, with 6 bases between. The CDR3 runs to 11 residues. The chain's CDR3 is CASSLGDTIYF. CDR3 in DNA: TGTGCCAGCAGTTTAGGGGACACCATATATTTT.

This chain links TRBV29-1 with TRBJ1-1, with a weak D call TRBD1 (5 bases). The CDR3 sequence is 13 residues long. Germline V gene data show CDR1 as SQVTM and CDR2 as ANQGSEA. Trimming took off 4 bases at V and 3 bases at J, with 12 bases between the two ends. CDR3 protein: CSVVAGADTEAFF. As DNA, the CDR3 is TGCAGCGTTGTAGCCGGGGCGGACACTGAAGCTTTCTTT.